This T cell receptor beta chain comes out of a study of human T cells and chemical hapten exposure. This clonotype was seen a few times. The germline gives CDR1 SGDLS, CDR2 YYNGEE. Trimming at V came to 4 bases and at J to 7 bases, leaving 13 bases not matched to a gene. The CDR3 loop spans 16 amino acids. As the library was built, unique molecular identifiers were attached to individual cDNA molecules. MiXCR, applied by TCRdb to the RACE reads, yields one record per CDR3 protein. This sample has 180,000 or so distinct CDR3 sequences, with more than 12% found just once. Sample time point: patch test 1, 2 weeks after DPC sensitization. Sample treatment: therapeutic diphenylcyclopropenone sensitization with weekly scalp DPC.

This sequence was found in a woman in her twenties or thirties with alopecia areata. Some clones in this sample may be carry-over from other donors' samples. Sequences were derived from whole blood, sampled in connection with sensitization to the hapten diphenylcyclopropenone (DPC). This sequence joins TRBV9 and TRBJ2-5, with 10 nucleotides matching TRBD1. CDR3 sequence reads: CASSRTAGQGVGTQYF. As DNA, the CDR3 is TGTGCCAGCAGCCGAACCGCCGGACAGGGGGTGGGGACCCAGTACTTC. Based on the CDR3 plus reference TRBV9 and TRBJ2-5, the full variable domain is DSGVTQTPKHLITATGQRVTLRCSPRSGDLSVYWYQQSLDQGLQFLIQYYNGEERAKGNILERFSAQQFPDLHSELNLSSLELGDSALYFCASSRTAGQGVGTQYFGPGTRLLVL.